Each of the 25 T cell receptor beta chains below was sequenced from the same sample in a study of shared clonotypes between healthy human individuals. The protocol was immunoSEQ multiplex PCR, while the TCRdb copy is restricted to in-frame clones and leaves out a portion. This sample has approximately 980,000 clones; around three quarters occur once, and the top ten carry about 1.5%. The sample comprised memory CD4+ T cells sorted from blood. Subset reported: CD45RA-negative fraction. These receptors were taken from a man younger than 35 in good health.

The chain combines TRBV30 with TRBJ1-2; D is uncertain. CDR1 GTSNPN and CDR2 SVGIG come from the germline V gene (reference sequence). CDR3 length: 11 amino acids. V gave up 3 bases and J gave up 4 bases, with 6 bases separating them. The CDR3 DNA is TGTGCCTGGAGGTGGGGCTATGGCTACACCTTC. It translates to CAWRWGYGYTF.

With respect to this clone: Compared with germline, one end of the junction differs, possibly owing to a read error. Other DNA sequences within the sample encode an identical CDR3. The gene calls are TRBV15 and TRBJ1-2; 8 positions match TRBD1. CDR1 and CDR2 from the germline V gene are LNHNV and YYDKDF (reference sequence). The CDR3 loop spans 14 amino acids. The DNA of the CDR3 is TGTGCCACCAGTAGAGACAGGGGAAACTATGGCTACACCTTC. Its protein product is CATSRDRGNYGYTF.

The chain employs TRBV4-3 and TRBJ2-1; D gene unclear. Germline CDR1 is LGHNA and CDR2 is YSLEER. This CDR3 comprises 13 residues. Trimming shortened V by 0 bases and J by 10 bases, and 10 bases separated the two germline ends. In DNA, the CDR3 is TGCGCCAGCAGCCAAGAAATCGGGCGCGAGCAGTTCTTC. Residues: CASSQEIGREQFF.

V is TRBV13 and J is TRBJ2-3, with D unresolved. V was clipped by 5 bases and J by 3 bases, with 12 bases between them. The CDR3 totals 14 residues. From germline, CDR1 is PRHDT and CDR2 FYEKMQ (reference sequence). The CDR3 is CASSAQLRTDTQYF. CDR3 in DNA: TGTGCCAGCAGCGCACAACTCCGGACAGATACGCAGTATTTT.

The chain uses TRBV29-1 and TRBJ2-7; D possibly corresponds to TRBD1 (5 bases). This CDR3 contains 13 residues. Germline assignment: CDR1 SQVTM and CDR2 ANQGSEA. V was pared by 4 bases and J by 3 bases, with 13 bases between. The CDR3 spells CSVAIVRGYEQYF. In nucleotides, the CDR3 is TGCAGCGTTGCGATCGTTAGGGGCTACGAGCAGTACTTC.

The chain carries TRBV19 and TRBJ1-5; D is unclear. The CDR3 runs 10 residues. Deletions cut 4 bases from V and 6 bases from J, with 1 base between. The germline V gene encodes CDR1 LNHDA and CDR2 SQIVND (reference sequence). CDR3 nucleotide sequence: TGTGCCAGTAGTACTCAGCCCCAGCATTTT. Its protein is CASSTQPQHF.

This sequence joins TRBV9 and TRBJ2-6; 12 positions agree with TRBD1. Germline CDR1 and CDR2: SGDLS and YYNGEE. V dropped 4 bases and J dropped 0; count of bases not matched to a gene: 2. The CDR3 contains 17 residues. The CDR3 nucleotides are TGTGCCAGCAGCCGGGACAGGGGGCACTCTGGGGCCAACGTCCTGACTTTC. As protein: CASSRDRGHSGANVLTF. Full variable domain (remainder filled in from reference TRBV9 and TRBJ2-6): DSGVTQTPKHLITATGQRVTLRCSPRSGDLSVYWYQQSLDQGLQFLIQYYNGEERAKGNILERFSAQQFPDLHSELNLSSLELGDSALYFCASSRDRGHSGANVLTFGAGSRLTVL.

The chain employs TRBV7-2 and TRBJ2-5; maybe TRBD1 (6 bases). CDR3 length: 14 amino acids. Per the germline V gene, CDR1 is SGHTA and CDR2 is FQGNSA. Trimming left V 3 bases short and J 4 bases short, with 12 bases between. CDR3 nucleotide sequence: TGTGCCAGCAGCTTCAGGGGTGTGGTAGAGACCCAGTACTTC. Its translation: CASSFRGVVETQYF.

The rearrangement uses TRBV6-5 and TRBJ2-7, with 7 bases matching TRBD2. The CDR3 is made up of 12 amino acids. Germline assignment: CDR1 MNHEY and CDR2 SVGAGI. V lost 11 bases to trimming and J lost 7 bases; unmatched junction nucleotides: 11. The CDR3 nucleotides read TGTGCCGTCTGGACGGGAGGTTGGGAGCAGTACTTC. Amino acid sequence: CAVWTGGWEQYF.

The V gene is TRBV7-2, the J gene TRBJ1-1, with D unclear. This CDR3 spans 15 amino acids. Germline assignment: CDR1 SGHTA and CDR2 FQGNSA. Trimming took off 0 bases at V and 3 bases at J, with 11 bases between the two ends. The CDR3 spells CASSLAMGSDTEAFF. The CDR3 DNA follows: TGTGCCAGCAGCTTAGCTATGGGAAGCGACACTGAAGCTTTCTTT.

The rearrangement links TRBV2 to TRBJ1-4; perhaps TRBD1 as D (6 bases). V lost 7 bases and J lost 5, with 20 bases in between. CDR1 SNHLY and CDR2 FYNNEI come from the germline V gene. This CDR3 has 16 amino acids. The CDR3 nucleotides read TGTGCCAGCATAAGAGAACAGGGACTCCTCAATGAAAAACTGTTTTTT. Translating it yields CASIREQGLLNEKLFF.

The V gene is TRBV7-2, the J gene TRBJ1-5; D is undetermined. CDR3 length: 15 residues. CDR1 SGHTA and CDR2 FQGNSA come from the germline V gene. V lost 0 bases, J lost 4 bases, and 10 bases lay in between. CDR3 in DNA: TGTGCCAGCAGCTTAGCGCTGGCAGCTAATCAGCCCCAGCATTTT. Protein: CASSLALAANQPQHF. The whole variable domain, filled in from reference TRBV7-2 and TRBJ1-5, reads GAGVSQSPSNKVTEKGKDVELRCDPISGHTALYWYRQSLGQGLEFLIYFQGNSAPDKSGLPSDRFSAERTGGSVSTLTIQRTQQEDSAVYLCASSLALAANQPQHFGDGTRLSIL.

V and J are TRBV10-3 and TRBJ1-6; the D gene is possibly TRBD1 (5 bases). The CDR3 has 14 amino acids. The V and J ends lost 3 bases and 4 bases respectively, with 7 bases between them. Per germline, CDR1 ENHRY and CDR2 SYGVKD. CDR3 DNA: TGTGCCATCAGTGATGGACAATATAATTCACCCCTCCACTTT. This translates into CAISDGQYNSPLHF.

This chain links TRBV14 with TRBJ1-2, with 7 bases aligning to TRBD1. Looked up from germline, CDR1 is SGHDN and CDR2 is FVKESK. V gave up 1 base and J gave up 7 bases; unmatched junction bases: 9. The CDR3 is made up of 15 amino acids. CDR3 nucleotides: TGTGCCAGCAGCCAAGCGAGGGGGCGCCCGGGTGGCTACACCTTC. It encodes CASSQARGRPGGYTF.

With respect to this clone: Other DNA sequences from this sample encode an identical CDR3 as well. The V call is TRBV19, the J call TRBJ2-5; 10 bases match TRBD1. V was pared by 6 bases and J by 4 bases, with 5 bases of the junction left unmatched. The CDR3 runs to 14 residues. CDR1 is LNHDA, CDR2 SQIVND, per germline (reference sequence). CDR3 protein: CASSDRGLGETQYF. For the CDR3, the DNA is TGTGCCAGTAGCGACAGGGGGCTGGGAGAGACCCAGTACTTC.

The chain couples TRBV13 to TRBJ2-7; 10 bases agree with TRBD2. Germline assignment: CDR1 PRHDT and CDR2 FYEKMQ (reference sequence). The length of the CDR3 is 15 residues. Trimming removed 2 bases from V and 1 base from J; junction bases left unmatched: 2. In DNA form, the CDR3 reads TGTGCCAGCAGCTTAACTAGCGGGGTTTCCTACGAGCAGTACTTC. Protein product: CASSLTSGVSYEQYF.

This rearrangement joins TRBV7-2 to TRBJ1-1; D gene uncertain. Germline lookup yields CDR1 SGHTA and CDR2 FQGNSA. Trimming stripped 6 bases from V and 5 bases from J, with 10 bases between. This CDR3 comprises 12 residues. CDR3 residues: CASRASGTEAFF. In nucleotides, the CDR3 is TGTGCCAGCAGAGCCTCCGGGACTGAAGCTTTCTTT.

The count of this clone is one. The CDR3 sequence is CASSPGQVNEKLFF. In DNA, the CDR3 is TGTGCCAGCTCACCGGGACAGGTTAATGAAAAACTGTTTTTT. V gene TRBV18 combines with J gene TRBJ1-4; the match to TRBD1 covers 8 bases. The V and J ends lost 3 bases and 4 bases, in that order; junction bases with no gene match: 1. The CDR3 is 14 amino acids. Germline V gene data show CDR1 as KGHSH and CDR2 as LQKENI.

This clone has only a few counts. The same CDR3 is also encoded by other DNA sequences in this sample. CDR3 sequence reads: CASSLDSGTDTQYF. The DNA of the CDR3 is TGTGCCAGCAGCTTAGATTCAGGGACAGATACGCAGTATTTT. The V and J genes are TRBV11-2 and TRBJ2-3; tentative D call: TRBD1 (5 bases). This CDR3 has 14 amino acids. Germline assignment: CDR1 SGHAT and CDR2 FQNNGV. V shed 0 bases and J shed 3 bases, with 7 bases lying between them.

This clone is a singleton in its sample. V and J are TRBV2 and TRBJ2-5; D possibly uses TRBD1 or TRBD2 (6 bases each). Germline values: CDR1 SNHLY, CDR2 FYNNEI. The CDR3 spans 13 residues. V lost 7 bases to trimming and J lost 5 bases, with 14 bases between them. For the CDR3, the DNA is TGTGCCAGCAACTATAGGGGGGAGGAGACCCAGTACTTC. This sequence encodes CASNYRGEETQYF.

With respect to this clone: This specimen includes other DNA sequences encoding the same CDR3. This chain connects TRBV5-1 to TRBJ2-6; D gene uncertain. The CDR3 consists of 14 residues. V dropped 0 bases and J dropped 4 bases, with 5 bases sitting between them. Germline CDR1 is SGHRS and CDR2 is YFSETQ. The CDR3 protein is CASSLEAGANVLTF. CDR3 DNA: TGCGCCAGCAGCTTGGAGGCAGGGGCCAACGTCCTGACTTTC.

The V and J genes are TRBV4-3 and TRBJ2-3, with D perhaps matching TRBD1 (6 bases). This CDR3 comprises 16 residues. Germline V gene lookup returns CDR1 LGHNA and CDR2 YSLEER. The V end lost 0 bases, the J end lost 3 bases, and 13 bases lay between the germline ends. CDR3 nucleotide sequence: TGCGCCAGCAGCCAAGAACGTTCAGGGGCGACAGATACGCAGTATTTT. Translation gives CASSQERSGATDTQYF.

The V call is TRBV5-4, the J call TRBJ2-3; D ambiguous. The V end lost 2 bases, the J end lost 1 base, and 8 bases lay between the germline ends. The CDR3 is made up of 14 amino acids. Germline V gene lookup returns CDR1 SGHNT and CDR2 YYREEE (reference sequence). The CDR3, as DNA: TGTGCCAGCAGCTTTTGGAAGGGCACAGATACGCAGTATTTT. It yields the protein CASSFWKGTDTQYF. Combining the CDR3 with reference TRBV5-4 and TRBJ2-3 gives the whole variable domain ETGVTQSPTHLIKTRGQQVTLRCSSQSGHNTVSWYQQALGQGPQFIFQYYREEENGRGNFPPRFSGLQFPNYSSELNVNALELDDSALYLCASSFWKGTDTQYFGPGTRLTVL.

This clone was seen a single time. The rearrangement uses TRBV7-7 and TRBJ2-2; 8 nucleotides match TRBD2. The CDR3 spans 13 residues. Germline V gives CDR1 SSHAT, CDR2 FNYEAQ (reference sequence). The CDR3 region has the DNA TGTGGAACCGGGGGGGCGAACACCGGGGAGCTGTTTTTT. Amino acids: CGTGGANTGELFF.

The chain carries TRBV6-6 and TRBJ2-2; 7 nucleotides agree with TRBD1. The germline gives CDR1 MNHNY, CDR2 SVGAGI (reference sequence). The CDR3 loop spans 15 amino acids. V lost 4 bases, J lost 4 bases, and 6 bases stayed unmatched. The CDR3 loop reads CASSFLTGITGELFF. CDR3 in DNA: TGTGCCAGCAGTTTTCTGACAGGGATCACCGGGGAGCTGTTTTTT.